This T cell receptor (beta chain) was sequenced for a study of T-cell reconstitution after alpha-beta-depleted transplantation in children. The CDR3 loop spans 14 amino acids. V lost 3 bases to trimming and J lost 0 bases, with 9 bases between them. There are a few counts of this clonotype. Antigen unknown. Overall study results and limits: Two months or so post-transplant, alpha-beta T cells reportedly derived from several hundred expanded graft clones. For some patients, TCRbeta diversity was high at day 60 because of recipient T cells and thymic progenitors that survived. Newly produced T cells mostly provided counts and TCRbeta diversity after one year, as hyperexpanded clones declined.

Unique molecular identifiers tagged the TCRbeta library. MiXCR, applied by TCRdb to the PCR reads, yields one record per CDR3 protein. The sample records some 600,000 distinct CDR3 sequences, approximately 13% being singletons. This chain joins TRBV12-3 or TRBV12-4 and TRBJ2-7, with unresolved D. Sequencing was performed on PBMCs, mostly from graft donor cells, taken 360 days after TCRalphabeta/CD19-depleted stem cell transplant. This clonotype was obtained from a male patient between 10 and 17 years old who had a stem cell transplant for acute myeloid leukemia, so the T cells may come from the graft donor. CDR3 loop: CASSLSQFSYEQYF. The CDR3 DNA reads as TGTGCCAGCAGTTTGTCACAGTTCTCCTACGAGCAGTACTTC.